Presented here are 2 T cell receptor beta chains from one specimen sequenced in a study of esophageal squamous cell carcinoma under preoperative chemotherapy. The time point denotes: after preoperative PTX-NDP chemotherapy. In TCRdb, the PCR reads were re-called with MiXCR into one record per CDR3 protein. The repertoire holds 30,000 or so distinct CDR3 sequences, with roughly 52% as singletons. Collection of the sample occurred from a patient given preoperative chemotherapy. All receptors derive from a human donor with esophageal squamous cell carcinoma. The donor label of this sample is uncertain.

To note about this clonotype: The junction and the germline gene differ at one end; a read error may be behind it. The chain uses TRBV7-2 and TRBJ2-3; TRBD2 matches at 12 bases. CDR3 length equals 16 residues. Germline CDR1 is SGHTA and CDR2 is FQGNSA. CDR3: CASSPRTSGAGNTQYF. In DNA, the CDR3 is TGTGCCAGCAGCCCCCGGACTAGCGGGGCGGGAAATACGCAGTACTTT.

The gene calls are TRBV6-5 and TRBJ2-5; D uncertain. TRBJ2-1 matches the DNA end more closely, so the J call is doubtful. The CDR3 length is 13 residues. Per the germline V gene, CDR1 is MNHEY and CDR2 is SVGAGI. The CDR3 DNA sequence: TGTGCCAGCAGTTACTTGGGGAACAATGAGCAGTTCTTC. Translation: CASSYLGNNEQFF.